This T cell receptor beta chain was recorded in a study of blood T cell repertoires in COVID-19. In the original analysis: Amplification of reference gene primers was used by the study to estimate nucleated cell counts. Repertoires were generated with immunoSEQ multiplex PCR, while TCRdb's copy carries only in-frame clones and drops some. Clone size and V and J calls were adopted from that table, with D and trimming inferred from the DNA. Of approximately 150,000 clones in the sample, roughly 88% were seen once. Cohort allocation depended upon clinical history that participants reported. Trimming took off 1 base at V and 7 bases at J, with 10 bases between the two ends. Germline loops: CDR1 MGHRA, CDR2 YSYEKL. The CDR3 runs to 14 residues. This clone was counted a few times.

This chain uses TRBV4-1 with TRBJ2-2, with D hard to call. The sequence was obtained from a man between 65 and 79 years old who had been exposed to COVID-19. Sample: PBMCs or T cells enriched from blood (not recorded which). The CDR3 nucleotides are TGCGCCAGCAGCCAAGGAAGATCGGTCGGGGAGCTGTTTTTT. It encodes CASSQGRSVGELFF.